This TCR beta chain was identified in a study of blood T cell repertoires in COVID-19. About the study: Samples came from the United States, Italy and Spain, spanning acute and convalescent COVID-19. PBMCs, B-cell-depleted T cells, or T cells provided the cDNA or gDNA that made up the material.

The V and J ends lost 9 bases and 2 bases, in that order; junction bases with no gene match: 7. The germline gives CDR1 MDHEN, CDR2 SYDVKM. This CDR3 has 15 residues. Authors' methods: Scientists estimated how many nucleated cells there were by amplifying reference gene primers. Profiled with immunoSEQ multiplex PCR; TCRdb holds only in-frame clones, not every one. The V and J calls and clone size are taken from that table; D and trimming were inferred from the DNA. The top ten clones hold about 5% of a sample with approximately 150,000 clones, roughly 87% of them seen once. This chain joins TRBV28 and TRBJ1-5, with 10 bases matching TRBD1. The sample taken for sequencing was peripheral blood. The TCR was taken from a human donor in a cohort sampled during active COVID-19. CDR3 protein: CASRQGAIGNQPQHF. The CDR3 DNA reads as TGTGCCAGTAGACAGGGGGCGATCGGCAATCAGCCCCAGCATTTT.